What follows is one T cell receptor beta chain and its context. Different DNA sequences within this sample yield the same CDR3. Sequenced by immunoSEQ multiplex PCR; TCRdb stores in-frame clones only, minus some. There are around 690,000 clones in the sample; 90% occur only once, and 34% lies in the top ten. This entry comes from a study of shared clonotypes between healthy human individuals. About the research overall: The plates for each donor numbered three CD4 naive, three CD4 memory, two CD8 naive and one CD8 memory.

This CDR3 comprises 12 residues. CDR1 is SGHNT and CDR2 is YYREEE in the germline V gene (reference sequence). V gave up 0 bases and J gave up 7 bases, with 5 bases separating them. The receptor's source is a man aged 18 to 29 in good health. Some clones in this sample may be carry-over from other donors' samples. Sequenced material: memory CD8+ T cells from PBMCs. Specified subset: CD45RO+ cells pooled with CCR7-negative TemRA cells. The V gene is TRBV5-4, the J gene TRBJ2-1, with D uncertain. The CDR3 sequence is CASSLVPNEQFF. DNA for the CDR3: TGTGCCAGCAGCTTGGTACCAAATGAGCAGTTCTTC.